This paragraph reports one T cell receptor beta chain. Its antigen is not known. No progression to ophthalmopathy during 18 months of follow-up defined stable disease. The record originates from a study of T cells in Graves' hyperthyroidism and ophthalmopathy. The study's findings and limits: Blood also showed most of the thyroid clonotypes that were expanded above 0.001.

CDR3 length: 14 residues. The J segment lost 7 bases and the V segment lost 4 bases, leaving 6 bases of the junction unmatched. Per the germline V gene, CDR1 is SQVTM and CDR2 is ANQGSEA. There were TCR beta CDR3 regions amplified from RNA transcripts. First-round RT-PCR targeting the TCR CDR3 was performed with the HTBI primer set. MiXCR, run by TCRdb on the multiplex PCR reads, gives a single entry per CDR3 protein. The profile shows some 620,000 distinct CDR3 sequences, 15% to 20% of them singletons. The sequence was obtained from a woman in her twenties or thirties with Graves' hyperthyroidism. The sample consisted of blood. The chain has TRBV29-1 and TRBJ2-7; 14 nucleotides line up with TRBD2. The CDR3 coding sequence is TGCAGCGTTGTCGGGGGACTAGCGGGAGCTGAGCAGTACTTC. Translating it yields CSVVGGLAGAEQYF.